Listed below are T cell receptor beta chains from one sample, sequenced in a study of shared clonotypes between healthy human individuals. TCRdb's table, derived via immunoSEQ multiplex PCR, lists solely in-frame clones and lacks some. This sample carries some 470,000 clones, around 78% of them seen once, and the ten largest clones take around 13%. The sample comprised PBMCs. All receptors come from a woman in her forties in good health. Some clones in this sample may be carry-over from other donors' samples. Both conserved end residues are part of each CDR3. A D gene is named only where the DNA matches it firmly. Rows give clone size only sometimes, using once, few, many, or a class for an expanded clone.

D gene | J gene | clone size | V gene | CDR3 DNA | CDR3 protein
- | TRBJ2-7 | few | TRBV7-8 | TGTGCCAGCAGTCCCTTTGGTAGCCGAGACGAGCAGTACTTC | CASSPFGSRDEQYF
TRBD2 | TRBJ2-1 | - | TRBV2 | TGTGCCAGCCGAGCGGGAGGAGAGCAGTTCTTC | CASRAGGEQFF
- | TRBJ2-7 | - | TRBV27 | TGTGCCAGCAGTTTCCTGCCCGGGGTTGTCTCCTACGAGCAGTACTTC | CASSFLPGVVSYEQYF
- | TRBJ2-3 | - | TRBV28 | TGTGCCAGCACCTCATTTGGCAGGGGGCGGGAGAGCACAGATACGCAGTATTTT | CASTSFGRGRESTDTQYF
- | TRBJ1-1 | few | TRBV10-2 | TGCGCCAGCAGTACACAGGGAAACACTGAAGCTTTCTTT | CASSTQGNTEAFF
- | TRBJ1-5 | few | TRBV21-1 | TGTGCCAGAGGGTTCCTTGATCAGCCCCAGCATTTT | CARGFLDQPQHF
- | TRBJ1-2 | - | TRBV7-9 | TGTGCCAGCAGCCCGGTGGGGACCCTCAATGGCTACACCTTC | CASSPVGTLNGYTF
- | TRBJ2-1 | - | TRBV28 | TGTGCCAGCAGACTAGACAATGAGCAGTTCTTC | CASRLDNEQFF
TRBD1 | TRBJ1-1 | - | TRBV7-8 | TGTGCCAGCAGCAGAGGGACAGGGAGCACTGAAGCTTTCTTT | CASSRGTGSTEAFF
- | TRBJ2-2 | - | TRBV5-1 | TGCGCCAGCTATGTGGAAGGCACCGGGGAGCTGTTTTTT | CASYVEGTGELFF
- | TRBJ1-5 | - | TRBV29-1 | TGCAGCGCTAGTGTCGGGGGTTATGGCAATCAGCCCCAGCATTTT | CSASVGGYGNQPQHF
- | TRBJ1-2 | - | TRBV5-8 | TGTGCCAGCAGCTTTCGGACAGCCAACTATGGCTACACCTTC | CASSFRTANYGYTF
TRBD2 | TRBJ2-1 | - | TRBV7-2 | TGTGCCAGCAGCTTAGTGGCTAGCGGGAGCTCCTACAATGAGCAGTTCTTC | CASSLVASGSSYNEQFF
- | TRBJ1-1 | - | TRBV5-4 | TGTGCCAGCAGCTTTTGGTATCCTCCCTGGGGTAACACTGAAGCTTTCTTT | CASSFWYPPWGNTEAFF
TRBD2 | TRBJ2-3 | once | TRBV7-2 | TGTGCCAGCAGCCCAACTAGCGGGGTGGCAGATACGCAGTATTTT | CASSPTSGVADTQYF
- | TRBJ2-2 | - | TRBV2 | TGTGCCAGCAGTCCCAGGGAGGTGAACACCGGGGAGCTGTTTTTT | CASSPREVNTGELFF
- | TRBJ2-1 | - | TRBV11-3 | TGTGCCAGCAGCTTGCGAGACAATGAGCAGTTCTTC | CASSLRDNEQFF
- | TRBJ1-4 | - | TRBV11-2 | TGTGCCAGCAGCTTCGAACAGGTTAATGAAAAACTGTTTTTT | CASSFEQVNEKLFF
TRBD2 | TRBJ2-5 | - | TRBV27 | TGTGCCAGCAGATATAGCGGGAGGGTTGAGACCCAGTACTTC | CASRYSGRVETQYF
TRBD2 | TRBJ2-7 | - | TRBV7-2 | TGTGCCAGCAGCTTCATAGCGGGAGTCGGCTACGAGCAGTACTTC | CASSFIAGVGYEQYF
TRBD1 | TRBJ2-5 | - | TRBV5-1 | TGCGCCAGCAGCCAAAGGACAGGGGGCAGGGAGACCCAGTACTTC | CASSQRTGGRETQYF
- | TRBJ2-1 | - | TRBV4-1 | TGCGCCAGCAGCCAAGGCGTAGGGGTGAAGCTTTCCGAGCAGTTCTTC | CASSQGVGVKLSEQFF
TRBD1 | TRBJ1-2 | - | TRBV19 | TGTGCCAGTACCAGGGACAGGGGAAGGGATGGCTACACCTTC | CASTRDRGRDGYTF
- | TRBJ2-1 | - | TRBV15 | TGTGCCACCAGCATAGCAGGGGACAATGAGCAGTTCTTC | CATSIAGDNEQFF
- | TRBJ1-2 | once | TRBV10-3 | TGTGCCATCAGTGACCCAGGCTTTAACTATGGCTACACCTTC | CAISDPGFNYGYTF
TRBD2 | TRBJ2-7 | - | TRBV9 | TGTGCCAGCAGCGAAGAGGGGCGGGAGTATATATACGAGCAGTACTTC | CASSEEGREYIYEQYF
TRBD1 | TRBJ1-2 | few | TRBV6-5 | TGTGCCAGCACCCCCGGGGGACAGGGGTTGCGTGGCTACACCTTC | CASTPGGQGLRGYTF
- | TRBJ2-1 | - | TRBV21-1 | TGTGCCAGCAGCAATCGCATATCAGGGGGCAAGAACAATGAGCAGTTCTTC | CASSNRISGGKNNEQFF
TRBD2 | TRBJ2-7 | - | TRBV2 | TGTGCCAGGTCTACTAGCGGGAGTCTGTACGAGCAGTACTTC | CARSTSGSLYEQYF